The clone carrying this TCR beta chain showed up many times. Its antigen is not identified. From germline, CDR1 is SGDLS and CDR2 YYNGEE. V lost 4 bases to trimming and J lost 5 bases, with 8 bases between them. CDR3 size: 12 residues. Clones were read by immunoSEQ multiplex PCR, and TCRdb kept only the in-frame ones, dropping some. The data hold approximately 500,000 clones, with 60% to 80% observed a single time. This sample was taken from a study of shared clonotypes between healthy human individuals. Study observations and caveats: A limitation of the genetic and exposure-history diversity represented arose from few donors.

Sample: PBMCs. This receptor was obtained from a woman aged 40 to 49 in good health. Some clones in this sample may be carry-over from other donors' samples. The chain links TRBV9 to TRBJ2-3, with a tentative D call TRBD1 (5 bases). CDR3 coding DNA: TGTGCCAGCAGCATTCAGGGAGATACGCAGTATTTT. This sequence encodes CASSIQGDTQYF.